This T cell receptor beta chain originates from a study of blood T cell repertoires in COVID-19. The assay was immunoSEQ multiplex PCR, and TCRdb's table has in-frame clones only and misses some. The sample yields under 130,000 clones, roughly 80% seen once. This CDR3 is 15 amino acids long. The germline V gene has CDR1 LGHNT and CDR2 FRNRAP. The V segment lost 1 base and the J segment 5 bases; nucleotides outside the gene matches: 6. V is TRBV12-5 and J is TRBJ2-5; 8 nucleotides agree with TRBD2. The sample comprised peripheral blood. This receptor was taken from a woman in her seventies with acute or convalescent COVID-19. The CDR3 nucleotides read TGTGCTAGTGGTTTGGACGGGAGGGCCCTTGAGACCCAGTACTTC. Its protein is CASGLDGRALETQYF.